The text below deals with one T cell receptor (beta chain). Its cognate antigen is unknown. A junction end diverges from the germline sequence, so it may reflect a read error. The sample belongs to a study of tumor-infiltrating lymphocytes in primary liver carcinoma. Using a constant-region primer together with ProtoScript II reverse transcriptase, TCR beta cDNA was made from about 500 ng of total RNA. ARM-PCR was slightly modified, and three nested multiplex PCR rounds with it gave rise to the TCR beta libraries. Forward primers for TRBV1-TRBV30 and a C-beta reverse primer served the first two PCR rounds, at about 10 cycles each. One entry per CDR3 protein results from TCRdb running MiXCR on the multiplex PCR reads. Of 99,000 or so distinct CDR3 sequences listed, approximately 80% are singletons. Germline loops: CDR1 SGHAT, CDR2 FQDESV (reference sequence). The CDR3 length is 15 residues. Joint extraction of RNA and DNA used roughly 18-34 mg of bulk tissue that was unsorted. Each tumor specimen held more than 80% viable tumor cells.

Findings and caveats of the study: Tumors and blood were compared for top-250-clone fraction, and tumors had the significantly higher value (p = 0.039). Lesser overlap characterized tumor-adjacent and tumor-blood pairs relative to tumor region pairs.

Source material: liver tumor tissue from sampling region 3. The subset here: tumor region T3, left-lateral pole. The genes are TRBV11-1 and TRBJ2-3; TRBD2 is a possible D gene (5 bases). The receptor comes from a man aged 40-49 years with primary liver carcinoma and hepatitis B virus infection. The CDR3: CTRSLPRESTDMRYF. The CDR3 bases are TGTACCAGGAGTTTGCCGAGGGAGAGCACAGATATGCGGTATTTT.